This TCR beta chain stems from a study of a mutant IDH1 vaccine in newly diagnosed glioma. The overall study: Vaccine dosing followed radiotherapy by 4-6 weeks, or accompanied temozolomide cycles. Week 35 was safety follow-up visit V12; week 47 was end-of-study visit V13.

A word on this clone: Its cognate antigen is unknown.

Broader study findings: Pseudoprogression seemed unlinked to shifts in top peripheral T cell clonotypes.

Repertoires were generated with immunoSEQ multiplex PCR, while TCRdb's copy carries only in-frame clones and drops some. The data hold roughly 54,000 clones, with around 80% observed a single time. Stated time point: week 35, safety follow-up. Every single dose of the vaccine, 300 ug of mutant IDH1 20-mer peptide, came with topical imiquimod. Trimming pared 2 bases from V and 5 bases from J, leaving 0 bases between. CDR3 length equals 11 residues. Germline loops: CDR1 MGHDK, CDR2 SYGVNS. This material consisted of PBMCs, taken from a glioma patient whose treatment included an IDH1 peptide vaccine. The source of this sequence is a woman aged 18-29 years with glioma. The chain links TRBV25-1 to TRBJ2-2; D is ambiguous. The CDR3 nucleotides read TGTGCCAGCAGTGAAACCGGGGAGCTGTTTTTT. Protein: CASSETGELFF.